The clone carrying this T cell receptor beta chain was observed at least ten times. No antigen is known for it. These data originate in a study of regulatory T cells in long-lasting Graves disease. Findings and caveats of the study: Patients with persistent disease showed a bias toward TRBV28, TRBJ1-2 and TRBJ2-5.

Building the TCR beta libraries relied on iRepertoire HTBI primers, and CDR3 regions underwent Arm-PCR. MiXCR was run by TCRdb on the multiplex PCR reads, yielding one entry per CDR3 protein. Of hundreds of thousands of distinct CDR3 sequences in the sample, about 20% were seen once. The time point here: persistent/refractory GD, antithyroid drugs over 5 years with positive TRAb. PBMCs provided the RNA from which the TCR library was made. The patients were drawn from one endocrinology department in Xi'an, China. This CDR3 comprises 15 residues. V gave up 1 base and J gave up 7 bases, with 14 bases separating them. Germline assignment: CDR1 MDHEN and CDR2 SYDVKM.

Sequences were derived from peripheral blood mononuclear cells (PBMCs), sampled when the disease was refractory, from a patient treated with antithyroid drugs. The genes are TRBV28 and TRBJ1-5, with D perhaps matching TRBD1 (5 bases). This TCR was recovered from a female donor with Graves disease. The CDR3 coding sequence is TGTGCCAGCAGTTTATCTGGGGCGGTGGAACAGCCCCAGCATTTT. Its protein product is CASSLSGAVEQPQHF.